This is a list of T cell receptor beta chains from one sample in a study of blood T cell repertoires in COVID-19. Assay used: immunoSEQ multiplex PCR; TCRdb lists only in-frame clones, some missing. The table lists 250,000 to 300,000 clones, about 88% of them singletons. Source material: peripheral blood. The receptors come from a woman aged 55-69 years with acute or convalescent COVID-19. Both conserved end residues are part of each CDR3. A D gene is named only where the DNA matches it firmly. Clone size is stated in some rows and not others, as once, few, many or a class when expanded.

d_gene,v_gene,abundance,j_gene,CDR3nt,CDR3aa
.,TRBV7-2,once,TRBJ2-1,TGTGCCAGCAGCTTAGTCGGGAGATCATCCTACAATGAGCAGTTCTTC,CASSLVGRSSYNEQFF
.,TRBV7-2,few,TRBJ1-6,TGTGCCAGCAGCGAGCGGGACGCCGGAGGAGGGTATAATTCACCCCTCCACTTT,CASSERDAGGGYNSPLHF
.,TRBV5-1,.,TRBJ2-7,TGCGCCAGCAGCTTGGAGGGACATAACGAGCAGTACTTC,CASSLEGHNEQYF
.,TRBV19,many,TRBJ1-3,TGTGCCAGTAGTATAGACGGGATCATGGGAAACACCATATATTTT,CASSIDGIMGNTIYF
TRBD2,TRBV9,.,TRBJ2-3,TGTGCCAGCGGGGGGGTAACAGATACGCAGTATTTT,CASGGVTDTQYF
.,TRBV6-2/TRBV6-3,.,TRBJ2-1,TGTGCCAGCAGTTCAAGAGGTCGCTCCTACAATGAGCAGTTCTTC,CASSSRGRSYNEQFF
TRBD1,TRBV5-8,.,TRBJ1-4,TGTGCCAGCAGCGTGGGGACAGGGGCGGCTAATGAAAAACTGTTTTTT,CASSVGTGAANEKLFF
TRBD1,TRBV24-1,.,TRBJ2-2,TGTGCCACCAGTGAGCCGGGACAGGGGGCCGGCGGGGAGCTGTTTTTT,CATSEPGQGAGGELFF
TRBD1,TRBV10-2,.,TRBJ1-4,TGCGCCAGCAGTGACTCGACAGGGAGAGGAACTAATGAAAAACTGTTTTTT,CASSDSTGRGTNEKLFF
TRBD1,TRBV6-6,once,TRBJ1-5,TGTGCCAGCAGTTACTCGCAGGACAGGGCCCAGCCCCAGCATTTT,CASSYSQDRAQPQHF
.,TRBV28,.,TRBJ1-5,TGTGCCAGCACAGGGCAACGCAATCAGCCCCAGCATTTT,CASTGQRNQPQHF
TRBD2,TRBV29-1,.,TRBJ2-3,TGCAGCACCGCGGGACTAGCGGGGACCCTTGGCGATACGCAGTATTTT,CSTAGLAGTLGDTQYF
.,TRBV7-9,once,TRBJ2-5,TGTGCCAGCAGCTTAGATTTCCGGGGTATTGAGACCCAGTACTTC,CASSLDFRGIETQYF
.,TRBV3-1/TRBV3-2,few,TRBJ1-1,TGTGCCAGCAGCCAAAACCAGGGGAACACTGAAGCTTTCTTT,CASSQNQGNTEAFF
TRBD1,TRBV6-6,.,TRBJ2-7,TGTGCCAGCAGTGTTCCGGGACAGATCTACGAGCAGTACTTC,CASSVPGQIYEQYF
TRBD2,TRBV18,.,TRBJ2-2,TGTGCCAGCTCACCGGACCTAGCGGGGGTGAGAACCGGGGAGCTGTTTTTT,CASSPDLAGVRTGELFF
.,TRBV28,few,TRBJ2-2,TGTGCCATCGCACCCGGGGAGAGGTCCGGGGAGCTGTTTTTT,CAIAPGERSGELFF
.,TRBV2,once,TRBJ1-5,TGTGCCAGCAGTGACAGGGTTGACAATCAGCCCCAGCATTTT,CASSDRVDNQPQHF
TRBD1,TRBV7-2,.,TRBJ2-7,TGTGCCAGCAGCCTCAACAGGGGCTACGAGCAGTACTTC,CASSLNRGYEQYF
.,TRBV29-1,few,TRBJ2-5,TGCAGCGTGAGGGCCTTCGACGGAGAGACCCAGTACTTC,CSVRAFDGETQYF
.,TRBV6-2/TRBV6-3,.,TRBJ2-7,TGTGCCAGCAGTTACCCGACCCCTGACAGGTTCTCCTACGAGCAGTACTTC,CASSYPTPDRFSYEQYF
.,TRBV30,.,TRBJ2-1,TGTGCCTGGAGCGCCGACTCTGAACCCTACAATGAGCAGTTCTTC,CAWSADSEPYNEQFF
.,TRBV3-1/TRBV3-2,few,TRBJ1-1,TGTGCCAGCAGCCAAGATGTTCGTAATGCTGAAGCTTTCTTT,CASSQDVRNAEAFF
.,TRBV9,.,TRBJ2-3,TGTGCCAGCAGCGTAATAGCAGATACGCAGTATTTT,CASSVIADTQYF
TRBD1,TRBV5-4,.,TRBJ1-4,TGTGCCAGCAGCGATCGGACAGGGACGGAAAAACTGTTTTTT,CASSDRTGTEKLFF
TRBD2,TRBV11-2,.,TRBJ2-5,TGTGCCAGCAGCCTAAGCGGGGGGGCCGAAAAGACCCAGTACTTC,CASSLSGGAEKTQYF
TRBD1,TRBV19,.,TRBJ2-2,TGTGCCAGCTCCGGGACAGTGAGTTCCGGGGAGCTGTTTTTT,CASSGTVSSGELFF
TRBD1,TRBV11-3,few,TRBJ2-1,TGTGCCAGCAGCTTGTCGGACAGGGCGGTGTTCTTC,CASSLSDRAVFF
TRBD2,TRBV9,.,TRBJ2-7,TGTGCCAGCAGCGTAGGGATAGCGGGGAACTACGAGCAGTACTTC,CASSVGIAGNYEQYF
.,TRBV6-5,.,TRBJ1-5,TGTGCCAGCAGCACCGTCGGACAGAGCAATCAGCCCCAGCATTTT,CASSTVGQSNQPQHF
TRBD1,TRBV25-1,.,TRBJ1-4,TGTGCCAGCAGTGAATTCAGGACAGGGATAGAAAAACTGTTTTTT,CASSEFRTGIEKLFF
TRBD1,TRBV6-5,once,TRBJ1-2,TGTGCCAGCAGTCGGGACAGTAGGGACTATGGCTACACCTTC,CASSRDSRDYGYTF
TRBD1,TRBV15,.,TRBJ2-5,TGTGCCACCAGCAGCGGGACAGGGGGCTGGGAGACCCAGTACTTC,CATSSGTGGWETQYF
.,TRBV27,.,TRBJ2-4,TGTGCCAGCAGTCCAGTAGCGCCCCTCGGGAACATTCAGTACTTC,CASSPVAPLGNIQYF
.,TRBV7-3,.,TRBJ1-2,TGTGCCAGCAGCGAAGGAGGGACGGCTGGAGATGGCTACACCTTC,CASSEGGTAGDGYTF
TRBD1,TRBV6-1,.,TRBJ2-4,TGTGCCAGCAGTGAAGCGACAGGGAAAAACATTCAGTACTTC,CASSEATGKNIQYF
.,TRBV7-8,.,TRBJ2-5,TGTGCCAGCAGCTTACGCCGGAATAGCCCCCACCAAGAGACCCAGTACTTC,CASSLRRNSPHQETQYF
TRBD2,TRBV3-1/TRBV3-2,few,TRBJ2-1,TGTGCCAGCAGCCATGGGGGACTAGCGGGCAAGGATGAGCAGTTCTTC,CASSHGGLAGKDEQFF
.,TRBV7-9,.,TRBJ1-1,TGTGCCAGCACCCCGAGGGGGGGGATGACTGAAGCTTTCTTT,CASTPRGGMTEAFF
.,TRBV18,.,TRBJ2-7,TGTGCCAGCTCACCGGGATCCGCGGAGGCATACGAGCAGTACTTC,CASSPGSAEAYEQYF
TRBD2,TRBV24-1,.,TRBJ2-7,TGTGCCACCAGTGAGGGACTAGTCGGGGTCTACGAGCAGTACTTC,CATSEGLVGVYEQYF
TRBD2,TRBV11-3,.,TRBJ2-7,TGTGCCAGCAGCCCCACTAGCGGGAGTTACGAGCAGTACTTC,CASSPTSGSYEQYF
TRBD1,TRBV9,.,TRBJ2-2,TGTGCCAGCAGCTCAACGGGACAGGGGGACACCGGGGAGCTGTTTTTT,CASSSTGQGDTGELFF